These 11 T cell receptor beta chains were sequenced from one sample in a study of T cell repertoires in cytomegalovirus infection. From the reads, TCRdb called clonotypes with MiXCR, one entry per CDR3 protein. The data contain approximately 180,000 distinct CDR3 sequences, about a sixth of them singletons. Sample: CD8+ T cells from PBMCs. Receptors were obtained from a human donor in good health (CMV status not recorded). Some clones in this sample may be carry-over from other donors' samples.

This clonotype has only a few counts. J is TRBJ1-4 and V is TRBV6-6; the match to TRBD1 covers 10 bases. Germline V gives CDR1 MNHNY, CDR2 SVGAGI (reference sequence). This CDR3 is 18 amino acids long. V lost 0 bases, J lost 5 bases, and 9 bases stayed unmatched. The CDR3 loop reads CASSYSNSPGQGNEKLFF. CDR3 DNA sequence: TGTGCCAGCAGTTACTCGAATTCACCGGGACAGGGGAATGAAAAACTGTTTTTT.

This clonotype showed up just a few times. The chain links TRBV7-2 to TRBJ2-5; no firm D call. Germline CDR1 SGHTA, CDR2 FQGNSA. The CDR3 is 17 residues long. The ends were cut back, 1 base at V and 11 bases at J, with 26 bases in the middle. For the CDR3, the DNA is TGTGCCAGCAGCTTAGAAAGTACTCCTAGTCGTACTAAAGCTCAGTACTTC. Translation: CASSLESTPSRTKAQYF.

The sample holds a few counts of this clonotype. The chain links TRBV7-2 to TRBJ1-4, with D uncertain. The CDR3 sequence is 15 residues long. V was trimmed by 1 base and J by 8 bases, leaving 14 bases between them. Germline V lookup: CDR1 SGHTA, CDR2 FQGNSA. The CDR3 DNA follows: TGTGCCAGCAGCTTAGTCCCTCTTCCGGGGGAAAAACTGTTTTTT. This codes for CASSLVPLPGEKLFF.

V is TRBV25-1 and J is TRBJ2-1; 9 bases agree with TRBD2. Germline CDR1 MGHDK, CDR2 SYGVNS. This CDR3 region has 14 residues. Trimming took 8 bases from V and 4 from J; bases not matched to a gene: 6. In nucleotides, the CDR3 is TGTGCCAGCGCTCTAGCGGGGACATACAATGAGCAGTTCTTC. Amino acid sequence: CASALAGTYNEQFF.

The genes are TRBV7-2 and TRBJ2-3, with 7 bases aligning to TRBD2. V dropped 6 bases and J dropped 6; count of bases not matched to a gene: 9. There are 14 residues in the CDR3. Germline loops: CDR1 SGHTA, CDR2 FQGNSA. The CDR3 DNA is TGTGCCAGCAGGGACGGGAGGCCGAGGGATACGCAGTATTTT. Translated: CASRDGRPRDTQYF.

A few counts support this clonotype. The chain carries TRBV7-2 and TRBJ2-7, with 8 nucleotides matching TRBD1. Germline V gene sequence: CDR1 SGHTA, CDR2 FQGNSA. V dropped 1 base and J dropped 6; count of bases not matched to a gene: 5. The CDR3 is made up of 14 amino acids. The CDR3 coding sequence is TGTGCCAGCAGCTTAGTCCGGACAGGGACCGAGCAGTACTTC. Its translation: CASSLVRTGTEQYF.

The V and J genes are TRBV2 and TRBJ2-2, with D possibly called TRBD1 or TRBD2 (5 bases each). The CDR3 sequence is 17 residues long. The V and J ends lost 6 bases and 3 bases respectively, with 20 bases between them. Per the germline V gene, CDR1 is SNHLY and CDR2 is FYNNEI. The CDR3 DNA reads as TGTGCCAGCAGAACTACCGTCCGGGACGGAGACACCGGGGAGCTGTTTTTT. It is translated as CASRTTVRDGDTGELFF. The full variable domain, completed using reference TRBV2 and TRBJ2-2, is EPEVTQTPSHQVTQMGQEVILRCVPISNHLYFYWYRQILGQKVEFLVSFYNNEISEKSEIFDDQFSVERPDGSNFTLKIRSTKLEDSAMYFCASRTTVRDGDTGELFFGEGSRLTVL.

This clonotype occurred a few times. V is TRBV20-1 and J is TRBJ2-7, with D unresolved. Deletions cut 6 bases from V and 0 bases from J, with 12 bases between. The germline gives CDR1 DFQATT, CDR2 SNEGSKA (reference sequence). There are 13 residues in the CDR3. The CDR3 sequence: CSAERPGSYEQYF. CDR3 DNA sequence: TGCAGTGCCGAAAGACCTGGCTCCTACGAGCAGTACTTC.

This clonotype has a handful of counts. The V and J genes are TRBV7-6 and TRBJ2-7, with 16 nucleotides matching TRBD2. Losses at the gene ends were 3 bases for V and 1 base for J; bases not matched to a gene: 3. CDR3 size: 17 residues. Germline lookup yields CDR1 SGHVS and CDR2 FNYEAQ. The chain's CDR3 is CASSLGGLAGGSYEQYF. CDR3 DNA: TGTGCCAGCAGCTTGGGGGGACTAGCGGGGGGGTCCTACGAGCAGTACTTC.

This clonotype was seen only a few times. The chain recombines TRBV30 with TRBJ2-7; TRBD1 matches at 8 bases. With 5 bases clipped from V and 5 bases from J, the junction kept 14 bases outside the gene matches. The CDR3 has 15 amino acids. Germline V CDR1 and CDR2: GTSNPN, SVGIG (reference sequence). CDR3 residues: CAWDYQDRAWDEQYF. CDR3 in DNA: TGTGCCTGGGATTATCAGGACAGGGCCTGGGACGAGCAGTACTTC.

This clonotype was recorded a few times. The genes are TRBV2 and TRBJ2-1; possible D gene TRBD2, 5 bases. V was pared by 2 bases and J by 5 bases, with 16 bases between. The CDR3 is 16 residues long. Germline CDR1 SNHLY, CDR2 FYNNEI. CDR3 coding DNA: TGTGCCAGCAGTGAATCGCAGGACTCGACGGACAATGAGCAGTTCTTC. As protein: CASSESQDSTDNEQFF.